This is a list of T cell receptor beta chains from one sample in a study of early stage breast cancer tumors. Produced via immunoSEQ multiplex PCR; TCRdb's table is partial and in-frame only. The sample records 12,000 to 15,000 clones, about 88% being singletons. Sequences were obtained from normal breast tissue next to the tumor. The receptors here all came from a person aged 30 to 40 with breast cancer. CDR3s include the opening cysteine and the closing phenylalanine or tryptophan. The D gene is left open where the match is weak. Expanded clones are given a class, and other clones once, few, many or no size at all.

clone_size: NA
j_call: TRBJ2-2
d_call: TRBD2
v_call: TRBV7-2
cdr3_aa: CASSSGLAGGPGTGELFF
cdr3_nt: TGTGCCAGCAGCTCTGGACTAGCGGGAGGACCGGGCACCGGGGAGCTGTTTTTT

clone_size: once
j_call: TRBJ2-3
d_call: TRBD2
v_call: TRBV7-6
cdr3_aa: CASSLWRLAGDLDTQYF
cdr3_nt: TGTGCCAGCAGCTTATGGCGACTAGCGGGGGACTTAGATACGCAGTATTTT

clone_size: NA
j_call: TRBJ2-1
d_call: TRBD2
v_call: TRBV2
cdr3_aa: CASSELAGYVGEQFF
cdr3_nt: TGTGCCAGCAGTGAACTAGCGGGATATGTTGGTGAGCAGTTCTTC

clone_size: few
j_call: TRBJ1-2
d_call: NA
v_call: TRBV16
cdr3_aa: CASSQSASPTGKNGYTF
cdr3_nt: TGTGCCAGCAGCCAATCGGCTTCCCCTACAGGGAAGAATGGCTACACCTTC

clone_size: NA
j_call: TRBJ2-4
d_call: NA
v_call: TRBV15
cdr3_aa: CATSKSAVVAKNIQYF
cdr3_nt: TGTGCCACCAGCAAGTCGGCAGTTGTAGCCAAAAACATTCAGTACTTC

clone_size: NA
j_call: TRBJ2-1
d_call: TRBD2
v_call: TRBV19
cdr3_aa: CASSTGGARFGPLGGRLINEQFF
cdr3_nt: TGTGCCAGTAGTACGGGGGGGGCCAGGTTCGGTCCCTTAGGGGGGAGGTTGATAAATGAGCAGTTCTTC

clone_size: once
j_call: TRBJ1-4
d_call: NA
v_call: TRBV5-5
cdr3_aa: CASSFADREYEKLFF
cdr3_nt: TGTGCCAGCAGCTTCGCCGACAGAGAATATGAAAAACTGTTTTTT

clone_size: NA
j_call: TRBJ2-5
d_call: TRBD1
v_call: TRBV7-6
cdr3_aa: CASSSEGAVQETQYF
cdr3_nt: TGTGCCAGCAGCTCCGAGGGGGCAGTCCAAGAGACCCAGTACTTC

clone_size: NA
j_call: TRBJ2-7
d_call: NA
v_call: TRBV4-3
cdr3_aa: CASSPGVADKEYLAYEQYF
cdr3_nt: TGCGCCAGCAGCCCCGGGGTAGCGGACAAAGAATACCTCGCCTACGAGCAGTACTTC

clone_size: once
j_call: TRBJ1-1
d_call: NA
v_call: TRBV29-1
cdr3_aa: CSVRQVEAFF
cdr3_nt: TGCAGCGTTCGACAGGTTGAAGCTTTCTTT